This entry features one TCR beta chain sequence. Antigen unknown. Primers for the PCR totalled 60 Vbeta and 13 Jbeta. TCRdb's table, derived via immunoSEQ multiplex PCR, lists solely in-frame clones and lacks some. The sample shows around 150,000 clones, about 72% of them seen only once. The sample belongs to a study of cytomegalovirus exposure and HLA in healthy donors. Study context: Early released data comprised 80 million or so unique TCRs from HLA-typed donors.

With V trimmed by 0 bases and J by 10 bases, 7 bases remained unmatched. This CDR3 has 15 amino acids. Germline CDR1 is LNHDA and CDR2 is SQIVND (reference sequence). General study results and limits: Researchers reportedly found TCR beta sequences accurately predicted most subjects' HLA-A and HLA-B alleles. Presence/absence analyses assumed roughly uniform sequencing depth across donors, which may not hold.

This clonotype originated in a man in his 60s in good health and CMV-seronegative. The specimen sequenced was PBMCs. This chain uses TRBV19 with TRBJ1-1; 11 nucleotides line up with TRBD1. Here the CDR3 DNA reads TGTGCCAGTAGTATAGATAGGACAGGGGGCAGGGGAGCTTTCTTT. Amino acid sequence: CASSIDRTGGRGAFF.